The table lists the clone carrying this T cell receptor (beta chain) with many counts. Its antigen is unidentified. This entry comes from a study of T cells in Graves' hyperthyroidism and ophthalmopathy. Uncontrolled infection, other autoimmune disease, pregnancy or lactation disqualified patients from enrolment. This sample holds PBMCs from less than 11 ml fresh peripheral blood. The CDR3 spans 15 residues. The trim removed 0 bases at V and 4 bases at J, leaving 3 bases unmatched. Germline-derived CDR1 and CDR2 are SGHRS and YFSETQ. General study points: The majority of expanded thyroid clonotypes above 0.001 also appeared in blood. From stable hyperthyroidism, ophthalmopathy was set apart by a 13 V-J model.

The CDR3 regions of TCR beta were amplified from RNA transcripts. The primer set for the first-round RT-PCR of the TCR CDR3 was HTBI. TCRdb redid the calling of the multiplex PCR reads with MiXCR, one entry per CDR3 protein. This table holds 350,000 to 400,000 distinct CDR3 sequences, around 18% found once. The receptor was derived from a man aged 18 to 35 with Graves' ophthalmopathy. Sequencing was performed on blood. This chain connects TRBV5-1 to TRBJ2-3, with 9 bases identical to TRBD2. The CDR3 spells CASSLAAGGADTQYF. CDR3 sequence (DNA): TGCGCCAGCAGCTTGGCAGCGGGGGGAGCAGATACGCAGTATTTT.